This is a list of T cell receptor beta chains from one sample in a study of T-cell memory formation after mild COVID-19. TCRdb re-called the 5' RACE reads with MiXCR, one entry per CDR3 protein. The sample shows around 440,000 distinct CDR3 sequences, 15% to 20% of them seen only once. What was sequenced was PBMCs or a T cell subset sorted from them (not recorded which). The source of these receptors is an adult woman who had mild COVID-19 (a few samples of this study predate the infection). Cell type and time point are not known. CDR3s include the opening cysteine and the closing phenylalanine or tryptophan. D genes are given only for firm matches. Where a row states a size, it is once, few, many or the class of an expanded clone; other rows omit it.

few	TRBV11-3	.	TRBJ2-1	CASSLVGWRERNNEQFF	TGTGCCAGCAGCTTAGTAGGTTGGCGGGAAAGGAACAATGAGCAGTTCTTC
.	TRBV5-1	.	TRBJ1-1	CASSADGGEAFF	TGCGCCAGCAGCGCCGATGGTGGTGAAGCTTTCTTT
.	TRBV18	TRBD2	TRBJ2-3	CASSPEASGIPDTQYF	TGTGCCAGCTCACCAGAGGCTAGCGGGATCCCAGATACGCAGTATTTT
many	TRBV7-2	TRBD1	TRBJ2-5	CASLRTGGALETQYF	TGTGCCAGCCTAAGGACAGGGGGCGCCTTAGAGACCCAGTACTTC
many	TRBV29-1	TRBD2	TRBJ2-3	CSVVFSAGGPGTDTQYF	TGCAGCGTTGTTTTCTCGGCGGGAGGGCCGGGAACAGATACGCAGTATTTT
few	TRBV7-6	.	TRBJ2-1	CASSLSLRNNEQFF	TGTGCCAGCAGCCTCAGTTTGAGGAACAATGAGCAGTTCTTC
few	TRBV3-1	.	TRBJ1-4	CASSRQLGKLFF	TGTGCCAGCAGCCGACAGCTTGGGAAACTGTTTTTT
.	TRBV10-3	.	TRBJ2-1	CAISQNNEQFF	TGTGCCATCAGTCAAAACAATGAGCAGTTCTTC
.	TRBV5-1	.	TRBJ2-4	CASSLAGMDIQYF	TGCGCCAGCAGCTTGGCCGGAATGGACATTCAGTACTTC
few	TRBV10-3	.	TRBJ1-1	CAISGRGTNTEAFF	TGTGCCATCAGCGGACGTGGGACCAACACTGAAGCTTTCTTT
.	TRBV20-1	TRBD2	TRBJ2-3	CSALLAGSTDTQYF	TGCAGTGCTCTTCTAGCGGGGAGCACAGATACGCAGTATTTT
few	TRBV19	.	TRBJ1-1	CASRTTDRNTEAFF	TGTGCCAGTAGGACCACGGACAGGAACACTGAAGCTTTCTTT
.	TRBV6-1	.	TRBJ2-5	CASSDNNSADGGGQETQYF	TGTGCCAGCAGTGATAACAACTCGGCCGACGGGGGAGGCCAAGAGACCCAGTACTTC
.	TRBV29-1	.	TRBJ2-7	CSVADRSSYEQYF	TGCAGCGTTGCCGACAGGAGCTCCTACGAGCAGTACTTC
.	TRBV12-3/TRBV12-4	.	TRBJ2-5	CASSRTGYQETQYF	TGTGCCAGCAGCCGTACAGGGTACCAAGAGACCCAGTACTTC
few	TRBV5-4	.	TRBJ2-3	CASSLGAFLGPGDTQYF	TGTGCCAGCAGCTTGGGGGCCTTTCTTGGTCCGGGGGATACGCAGTATTTT
.	TRBV27	TRBD1	TRBJ2-7	CASRLTGGRGEQYF	TGTGCCAGCAGATTAACAGGGGGCCGAGGCGAGCAGTACTTC
few	TRBV27	.	TRBJ1-3	CASRQSSGNTIYF	TGTGCCAGCCGCCAGTCCTCTGGAAACACCATATATTTT
few	TRBV5-1	.	TRBJ2-1	CASSFNSHEQFF	TGCGCCAGCAGCTTTAACTCGCATGAGCAGTTCTTC
few	TRBV3-1	TRBD2	TRBJ2-3	CASGERGGTDTQYF	TGTGCCAGCGGAGAGCGGGGGGGAACAGATACGCAGTATTTT
few	TRBV20-1	.	TRBJ2-3	CSAPRQERDTQYF	TGCAGTGCCCCGAGACAGGAGCGAGATACGCAGTATTTT
.	TRBV2	.	TRBJ1-5	CASRQRSNQPQHF	TGTGCCAGCAGGCAAAGGAGCAATCAGCCCCAGCATTTT